The T cell receptor beta chain under discussion was sequenced for a study of shared clonotypes between healthy human individuals. Assay execution took place at the deep level. Using immunoSEQ multiplex PCR, the repertoire was profiled, and TCRdb retains in-frame clones only, with some absent. This repertoire shows fewer than 3 million clones, just under 95% found once; its top ten account for more than 0.35%. The CDR3 extends over 12 amino acids. Germline CDR1 and CDR2: SNHLY and FYNNEI. Trimming took off 3 bases at V and 4 bases at J, with 4 bases between the two ends. This clone was found once. V is TRBV2 and J is TRBJ2-1; D unclear. Sequenced input: naive CD4+ T cells from PBMCs. Noted subset: CD45RA+ positively selected. This receptor was taken from a man younger than 35 in good health. Some clones in this sample may be carry-over from other donors' samples. The CDR3 nucleotides read TGTGCCAGCAGTGACCCTTACAATGAGCAGTTCTTC. Its protein is CASSDPYNEQFF.